This T cell receptor beta chain comes out of a study of T-cell reconstitution after alpha-beta-depleted transplantation in children. For TCRbeta, the library was prepared with unique molecular identifiers. Via MiXCR, TCRdb re-called the PCR reads, giving one row per CDR3 protein. The sample includes 360,000 or so distinct CDR3 sequences, roughly 20% of them seen just once. This clonotype turned up a few times. The sequence was obtained from a human donor who donated a stem cell graft to a child with acute myeloid leukemia. Source: PBMCs from the stem cell graft donor, taken from the stem cell graft.

The CDR3 DNA reads TGCAGCGTTGAAGTGACTAGCAGGACCCAAGAGACCCAGTACTTC. Translating gives CSVEVTSRTQETQYF. The gene calls are TRBV29-1 and TRBJ2-5; 7 bases agree with TRBD2. Germline assignment: CDR1 SQVTM and CDR2 ANQGSEA. This CDR3 contains 15 residues. V was pared by 1 base and J by 1 base, with 6 bases of the junction left unmatched. The whole variable domain, filled in from reference TRBV29-1 and TRBJ2-5, reads SAVISQKPSRDICQRGTSLTIQCQVDSQVTMMFWYRQQPGQSLTLIATANQGSEATYESGFVIDKFPISRPNLTFSTLTVSNMSPEDSSIYLCSVEVTSRTQETQYFGPGTRLLVL.